Below are 12 T cell receptor beta chains sequenced from a single sample in a study of blood T cell repertoires in COVID-19. Here immunoSEQ multiplex PCR was the method, and the copy in TCRdb shows in-frame clones only, minus some. The sample lists 250,000 to 300,000 clones; 80% to 90% were seen once. Sequencing was done on a sample of peripheral blood. These receptors came from a woman aged 50 to 60 with COVID-19, enrolled during active disease.

The V gene is TRBV29-1, the J gene TRBJ2-5; TRBD2 is a possible D gene (6 bases). Per the germline V gene, CDR1 is SQVTM and CDR2 is ANQGSEA. The CDR3 runs to 12 residues. V dropped 7 bases and J dropped 3 bases, with 12 bases sitting between them. The CDR3: CSALGGKETQYF. CDR3 bases: TGCAGCGCCCTTGGGGGGAAAGAGACCCAGTACTTC.

The V gene is TRBV15, the J gene TRBJ1-4; a possible D gene is TRBD1 (5 bases). This CDR3 comprises 15 residues. Germline V CDR1 and CDR2: LNHNV, YYDKDF (reference sequence). V was shortened by 3 bases and J by 0 bases, with 8 bases between the two germline ends. CDR3 in amino acids: CATSRTASTNEKLFF. For the CDR3, the DNA is TGTGCCACCAGCAGGACAGCCTCAACTAATGAAAAACTGTTTTTT.

V is TRBV19 and J is TRBJ1-2; the D is unclear. Per germline, CDR1 LNHDA and CDR2 SQIVND (reference sequence). CDR3 length equals 16 residues. V lost 5 bases and J lost 7, with 23 bases in between. CDR3: CASSARGGFVMSGYTF. The CDR3 DNA reads TGTGCCAGTAGTGCTCGGGGTGGGTTCGTGATGAGTGGCTACACCTTC.

The table lists this clone with a few counts. This chain uses TRBV5-1 with TRBJ2-7, with 9 bases identical to TRBD1. This CDR3 comprises 18 residues. The V gene's germline CDR1 is SGHRS and CDR2 YFSETQ. J was trimmed by 0 bases and V by 4 bases; bases with no gene match: 14. Written as DNA, the CDR3 is TGCGCCAGCAGCCCACTAGCAGCCGGGACAGGGAGCTCCTACGAGCAGTACTTC. Its protein product is CASSPLAAGTGSSYEQYF.

This clone appeared a single time. The chain is built from TRBV3-1 (or the pseudogene TRBV3-2) and TRBJ2-1; 7 positions agree with TRBD1. The V segment lost 1 base and the J segment 3 bases; nucleotides outside the gene matches: 6. The V gene's germline CDR1 is LGHDT and CDR2 YNNKEL (reference sequence). The CDR3 length is 16 residues. The CDR3 region has the DNA TGTGCCAGCAGCCAAGCCGACAGGGTGGTCTACAATGAGCAGTTCTTC. It codes for CASSQADRVVYNEQFF.

V and J are TRBV4-2 and TRBJ2-7, with 10 bases matching TRBD2. The V and J ends lost 1 base and 6 bases, in that order; junction bases with no gene match: 6. Looked up from germline, CDR1 is LGHNA and CDR2 is YNFKEQ. The CDR3 sequence is 15 residues long. The CDR3 spells CASSQGSSGSSEQYF. Here the CDR3 DNA reads TGTGCCAGCAGCCAAGGATCTAGCGGGAGTAGCGAGCAGTACTTC.

Here the CDR3 DNA reads TGTGCCAGCAGTTACGGTATAGCGGGAGATGGCGAGCAGTACTTC. It translates to CASSYGIAGDGEQYF. This chain uses TRBV6-2 or TRBV6-3 with TRBJ2-7, with 9 bases that match TRBD2. V lost 2 bases to trimming and J lost 6 bases; unmatched junction nucleotides: 8. CDR1 and CDR2 from the germline V gene are MNHEY and SVGEGT. The CDR3 runs to 15 residues.

The chain recombines TRBV7-2 with TRBJ2-7, with 9 bases aligning to TRBD1. With V trimmed by 3 bases and J by 6 bases, 9 bases remained unmatched. The CDR3 runs to 15 residues. In germline, CDR1 is SGHTA, CDR2 FQGNSA. Written as DNA, the CDR3 is TGTGCCAGCAGCTTTCAATACGGGACAGGGTTCGAGCAGTACTTC. Protein sequence: CASSFQYGTGFEQYF.

The chain recombines TRBV10-3 with TRBJ2-5, with 7 bases lining up with TRBD1. Germline CDR1 reads ENHRY; CDR2 reads SYGVKD. V shed 6 bases, J shed 5 bases, and the junction held 6 bases outside the gene matches. The CDR3 runs to 13 residues. CDR3 in DNA: TGTGCCATCAGCGCAGGGGGAGTTGAGACCCAGTACTTC. Its translation is CAISAGGVETQYF.

The rearrangement joins TRBV5-1 to TRBJ2-1; D perhaps matches TRBD1 (6 bases). The CDR3 runs to 15 residues. V was trimmed by 4 bases and J by 4 bases, leaving 15 bases between them. The V gene's germline CDR1 is SGHRS and CDR2 YFSETQ. This CDR3 reads CASSLPDTGYNEQFF. For the CDR3, the DNA is TGCGCCAGCAGCCTACCCGATACAGGGTACAATGAGCAGTTCTTC. The full variable domain, completed using reference TRBV5-1 and TRBJ2-1, is KAGVTQTPRYLIKTRGQQVTLSCSPISGHRSVSWYQQTPGQGLQFLFEYFSETQRNKGNFPGRFSGRQFSNSRSEMNVSTLELGDSALYLCASSLPDTGYNEQFFGPGTRLTVL.

This chain joins TRBV5-4 and TRBJ2-7; maybe TRBD2 (5 bases). Per the germline V gene, CDR1 is SGHNT and CDR2 is YYREEE (reference sequence). Trimming pared 4 bases from V and 2 bases from J, leaving 22 bases between. This CDR3 spans 17 amino acids. CDR3 sequence reads: CASSLQRPVSGTYEQYF. The CDR3 bases are TGTGCCAGCAGCCTGCAGAGACCGGTCTCGGGAACCTACGAGCAGTACTTC.

This chain connects TRBV4-3 to TRBJ1-4; 7 positions agree with TRBD1. J lost 8 bases, V lost 4 bases, and 4 bases had no gene match. The CDR3 has 13 amino acids. Looked up from germline, CDR1 is LGHNA and CDR2 is YSLEER. The CDR3 reads CASSLQGSEKLFF. CDR3 nucleotides: TGCGCCAGCAGCCTACAGGGGTCCGAAAAACTGTTTTTT.